This T cell receptor (beta chain) emerged from a study of blood T cells in healthy people across ages. A minimum of 5 micrograms of total RNA was extracted per sample. The V end lost 4 bases, the J end lost 2 bases, and 11 bases lay between the germline ends. Germline V gene data show CDR1 as SQVTM and CDR2 as ANQGSEA. There are 13 residues in the CDR3. Alongside a J-beta primer mix, a sample-barcoded 5' primer served in a second PCR lasting about 7 to 11 cycles. Tags on each cDNA molecule came from a template-switch adaptor with 12 random nucleotides. From the 5' RACE reads, TCRdb called clonotypes with MiXCR, one entry per CDR3 protein. The sample carries more than 1 million distinct CDR3 sequences, over 35% recorded once.

This chain connects TRBV29-1 to TRBJ2-5; D unresolved. The sequencing sample was made of blood. This sequence originates from a woman in her fifties or sixties in good health. CDR3 sequence: CSVVHLGQETQYF. CDR3 nucleotide sequence: TGCAGCGTTGTTCACCTGGGGCAAGAGACCCAGTACTTC. Full variable domain (rest looked up from reference TRBV29-1 and TRBJ2-5): SAVISQKPSRDICQRGTSLTIQCQVDSQVTMMFWYRQQPGQSLTLIATANQGSEATYESGFVIDKFPISRPNLTFSTLTVSNMSPEDSSIYLCSVVHLGQETQYFGPGTRLLVL.